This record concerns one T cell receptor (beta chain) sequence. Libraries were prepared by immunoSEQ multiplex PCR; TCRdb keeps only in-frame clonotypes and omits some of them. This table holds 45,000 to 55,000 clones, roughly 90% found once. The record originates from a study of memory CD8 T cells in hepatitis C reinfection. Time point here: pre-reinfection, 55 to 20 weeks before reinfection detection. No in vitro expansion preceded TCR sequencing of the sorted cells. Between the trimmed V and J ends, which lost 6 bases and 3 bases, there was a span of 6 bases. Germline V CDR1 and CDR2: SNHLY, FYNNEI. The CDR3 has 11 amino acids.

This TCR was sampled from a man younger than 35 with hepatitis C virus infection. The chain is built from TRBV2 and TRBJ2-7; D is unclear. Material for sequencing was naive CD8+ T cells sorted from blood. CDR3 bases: TGTGCCAGCAGGAGTGGCTACGAGCAGTACTTC. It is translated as CASRSGYEQYF. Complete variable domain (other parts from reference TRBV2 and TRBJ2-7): EPEVTQTPSHQVTQMGQEVILRCVPISNHLYFYWYRQILGQKVEFLVSFYNNEISEKSEIFDDQFSVERPDGSNFTLKIRSTKLEDSAMYFCASRSGYEQYFGPGTRLTVT.